This is a list of T cell receptor beta chains from one sample in a study of blood T cells in healthy people across ages. TCRdb re-analysed the 5' RACE reads in MiXCR, keeping a single row per CDR3 protein. The table has about 760,000 distinct CDR3 sequences, around 50% seen once; the top ten hold about a quarter. The source material was blood. These receptors all stem from a man aged 35-49 years in good health. Each CDR3 is given with its conserved first and last residue. Fields, in order: D gene, J gene, V gene, clone size, CDR3 protein, CDR3 DNA. A D gene is named only where the DNA matches it firmly. The size entry is marked missing in some rows and otherwise reads once, few, many or a size class.

>TRBD1|TRBJ1-1|TRBV9|-
CASSEGTGSNTEAFF
TGTGCCAGCAGCGAGGGGACAGGTTCGAACACTGAAGCTTTCTTT
>-|TRBJ2-3|TRBV11-2|few
CASSLDRVDTQYF
TGTGCCAGCAGCTTAGATCGTGTCGATACGCAGTATTTT
>TRBD2|TRBJ2-5|TRBV9|few
CASSPLAGGSQGTQYF
TGTGCCAGCAGCCCCTTAGCGGGGGGATCCCAGGGGACCCAGTACTTC
>TRBD1|TRBJ2-4|TRBV18|-
CASSLPTGSKNIQYF
TGTGCCAGCTCATTACCGACAGGGTCCAAAAACATTCAGTACTTC
>-|TRBJ1-4|TRBV20-1|many
CSAKVDSREKLFF
TGCAGTGCTAAGGTGGACAGCCGGGAAAAACTGTTTTTT
>TRBD1|TRBJ2-5|TRBV12-5|-
CASGLVLGTGKETQYF
TGTGCTAGTGGTTTGGTACTTGGGACAGGGAAAGAGACCCAGTACTTC
>TRBD1|TRBJ1-1|TRBV4-1|-
CASSLLGGQGNTEAFF
TGCGCCAGCAGCTTGTTAGGAGGACAGGGTAACACTGAAGCTTTCTTT
>-|TRBJ2-3|TRBV27|-
CASSVFPRDTQYF
TGTGCCAGCAGTGTATTCCCAAGGGATACGCAGTATTTT
>-|TRBJ2-5|TRBV29-1|few
CSVEDPSEAGETQYF
TGCAGCGTTGAAGATCCCAGCGAGGCTGGGGAGACCCAGTACTTC
>TRBD2|TRBJ2-7|TRBV9|few
CASSGGGTSSYEQYF
TGTGCCAGCAGCGGAGGTGGGACTAGCTCCTACGAGCAGTACTTC
>-|TRBJ2-4|TRBV15|-
CATSRDRGLAKNIQYF
TGTGCCACCAGCAGAGACAGGGGTCTAGCCAAAAACATTCAGTACTTC
>TRBD1|TRBJ2-5|TRBV9|-
CASSARDRGLETQYF
TGTGCCAGCAGCGCCCGGGACAGGGGATTAGAGACCCAGTACTTC
>TRBD2|TRBJ2-5|TRBV7-2|-
CASSLTSGGLETQYF
TGTGCCAGCAGCCTGACTAGCGGGGGGCTGGAGACCCAGTACTTC
>-|TRBJ2-4|TRBV29-1|-
CSVESLSRGNIQYF
TGCAGCGTTGAGTCCCTTTCGAGGGGAAACATTCAGTACTTC
>TRBD2|TRBJ2-7|TRBV4-3|few
CASSQSGSSYEQYF
TGTGCCAGCAGCCAAAGCGGGAGCTCCTACGAGCAGTACTTC
>-|TRBJ2-1|TRBV7-3|few
CASSSGTPPREQFF
TGTGCCAGCAGCTCCGGGACTCCCCCGAGGGAGCAGTTCTTC
>-|TRBJ2-5|TRBV5-1|many
CASSLEAGTQETQYF
TGCGCCAGCAGCTTGGAGGCGGGAACTCAAGAGACCCAGTACTTC
>-|TRBJ1-2|TRBV20-1|few
CSARATGSYGYTF
TGCAGTGCTAGAGCTACAGGGAGCTATGGCTACACCTTC
>-|TRBJ1-2|TRBV19|-
CASIDGQMPGYTF
TGTGCCAGTATAGACGGACAGATGCCTGGCTACACCTTC
>-|TRBJ2-3|TRBV20-1|-
CSARPFLGTDTQYF
TGCAGTGCTAGACCCTTCCTTGGGACAGATACGCAGTATTTT
>-|TRBJ1-5|TRBV24-1|-
CATSAQQGNQPQHF
TGTGCCACCAGTGCTCAACAGGGTAATCAGCCCCAGCATTTT
>TRBD1|TRBJ2-1|TRBV5-1|-
CASSIRGQSYNEQFF
TGCGCCAGCAGCATCAGGGGGCAATCCTACAATGAGCAGTTCTTC
>TRBD2|TRBJ2-1|TRBV12-3/TRBV12-4|-
CASSEWASGRIAYNEQFF
TGTGCCAGCAGTGAGTGGGCTAGCGGGAGGATAGCATACAATGAGCAGTTCTTC
>-|TRBJ2-3|TRBV6-6|few
CASSPLGHNTDTQYF
TGTGCCAGCAGTCCCCTGGGCCACAACACAGATACGCAGTATTTT
>TRBD1|TRBJ1-1|TRBV20-1|-
CSARSVQGRGTEAFF
TGCAGTGCTAGGTCAGTACAGGGGCGGGGCACTGAAGCTTTCTTT
>-|TRBJ2-5|TRBV3-1|-
CASSQGVRETQYF
TGTGCCAGCAGCCAAGGGGTGCGAGAGACCCAGTACTTC
>TRBD2|TRBJ2-3|TRBV6-1|-
CASSVLGAGGRTDTQYF
TGTGCCAGCAGTGTTTTAGGAGCGGGGGGTCGCACAGATACGCAGTATTTT
>TRBD1|TRBJ2-3|TRBV28|-
CASWDRAGNTQYF
TGTGCCAGCTGGGACAGGGCTGGGAATACGCAGTATTTT